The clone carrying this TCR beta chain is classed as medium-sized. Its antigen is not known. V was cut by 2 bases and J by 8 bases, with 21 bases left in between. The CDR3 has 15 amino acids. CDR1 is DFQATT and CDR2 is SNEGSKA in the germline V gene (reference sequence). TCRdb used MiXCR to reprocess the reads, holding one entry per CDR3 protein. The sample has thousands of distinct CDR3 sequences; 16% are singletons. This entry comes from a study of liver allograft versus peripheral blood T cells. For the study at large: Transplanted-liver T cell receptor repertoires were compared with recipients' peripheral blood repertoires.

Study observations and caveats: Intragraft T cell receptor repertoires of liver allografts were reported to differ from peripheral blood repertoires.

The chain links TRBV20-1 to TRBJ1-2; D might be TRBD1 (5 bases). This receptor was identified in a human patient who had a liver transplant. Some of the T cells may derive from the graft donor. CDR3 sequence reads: CSARPAPRVREGYTF. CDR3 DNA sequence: TGCAGTGCTAGACCCGCCCCCAGGGTGAGGGAGGGCTACACCTTC.